This T cell receptor (beta chain) was sequenced for a study of T cell responses to AZD1222 COVID-19 vaccine. On this clone itself: Its cognate antigen is unknown.

Using immunoSEQ multiplex PCR, the repertoire was profiled, and TCRdb retains in-frame clones only, with some absent. The sample consists of about 93,000 clones, approximately 89% of them appearing once. The CDR3 length is 13 residues. Germline V lookup: CDR1 SGHTA, CDR2 FQGTGA. V was cut by 1 base and J by 7 bases, with 8 bases left in between. Study observations and caveats: Breadth and depth of Spike-specific TCRs rose after two AZD1222 doses. In a largely white British group with more females than males, clonal diversity was possibly underestimated.

The chain joins TRBV7-3 to TRBJ1-5; D remains unclear. This sample comprised peripheral blood, obtained on day 0 of MenACWY control vaccination. The receptor was derived from an adult in good health. The CDR3 DNA reads as TGTGCCAGCAGCTTAAGTTCTGGCCAGCCCCAGCATTTT. It translates to CASSLSSGQPQHF.